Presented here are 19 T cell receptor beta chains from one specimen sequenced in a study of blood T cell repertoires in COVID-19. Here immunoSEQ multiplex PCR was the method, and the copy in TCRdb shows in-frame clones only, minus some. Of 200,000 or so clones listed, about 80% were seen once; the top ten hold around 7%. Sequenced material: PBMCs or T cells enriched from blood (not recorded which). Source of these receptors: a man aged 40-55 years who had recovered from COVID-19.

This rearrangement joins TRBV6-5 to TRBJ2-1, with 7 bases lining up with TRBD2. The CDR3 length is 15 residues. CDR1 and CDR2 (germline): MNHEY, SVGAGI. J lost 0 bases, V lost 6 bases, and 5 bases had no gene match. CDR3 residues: CASSPGTNSYNEQFF. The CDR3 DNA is TGTGCCAGCAGCCCCGGGACTAACTCCTACAATGAGCAGTTCTTC.

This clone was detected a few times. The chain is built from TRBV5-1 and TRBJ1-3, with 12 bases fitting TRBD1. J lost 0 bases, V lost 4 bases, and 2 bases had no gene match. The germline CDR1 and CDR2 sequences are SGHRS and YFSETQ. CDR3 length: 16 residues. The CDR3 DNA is TGCGCCAGCAGCCGGGACAGGGGGCTCTCTGGAAACACCATATATTTT. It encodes CASSRDRGLSGNTIYF.

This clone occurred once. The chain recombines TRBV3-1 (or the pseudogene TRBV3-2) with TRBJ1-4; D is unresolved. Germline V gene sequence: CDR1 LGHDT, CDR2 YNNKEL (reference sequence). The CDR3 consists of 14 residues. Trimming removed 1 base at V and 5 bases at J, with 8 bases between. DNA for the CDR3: TGTGCCAGCAGCCAAGGGGCAGGAAATGAAAAACTGTTTTTT. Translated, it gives CASSQGAGNEKLFF.

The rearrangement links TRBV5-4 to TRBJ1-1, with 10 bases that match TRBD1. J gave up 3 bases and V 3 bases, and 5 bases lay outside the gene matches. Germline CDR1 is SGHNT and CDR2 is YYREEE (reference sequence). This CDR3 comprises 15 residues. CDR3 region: CASSSDRGRDTEAFF. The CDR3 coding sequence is TGTGCCAGCAGCTCTGACAGGGGGCGCGACACTGAAGCTTTCTTT.

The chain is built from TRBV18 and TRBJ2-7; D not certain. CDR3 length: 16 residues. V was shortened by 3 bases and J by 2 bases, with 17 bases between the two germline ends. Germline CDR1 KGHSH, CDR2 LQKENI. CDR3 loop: CASSPSSTSPTYEQYF. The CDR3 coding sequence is TGTGCCAGCTCACCTAGCAGCACCTCCCCGACCTACGAGCAGTACTTC.

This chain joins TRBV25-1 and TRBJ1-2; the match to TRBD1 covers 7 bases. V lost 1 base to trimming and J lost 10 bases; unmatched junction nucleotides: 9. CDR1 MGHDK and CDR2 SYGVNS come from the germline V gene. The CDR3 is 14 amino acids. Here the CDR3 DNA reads TGTGCCAGCAGTGAATCTGGCAGGGGGAACCTCTACACCTTC. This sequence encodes CASSESGRGNLYTF.

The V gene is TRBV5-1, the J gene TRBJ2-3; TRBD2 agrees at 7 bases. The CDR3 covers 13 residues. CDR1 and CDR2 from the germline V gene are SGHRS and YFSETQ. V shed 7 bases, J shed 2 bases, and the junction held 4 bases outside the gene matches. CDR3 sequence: CASASGPTDTQYF. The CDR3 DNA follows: TGCGCCAGCGCTAGCGGACCCACAGATACGCAGTATTTT.

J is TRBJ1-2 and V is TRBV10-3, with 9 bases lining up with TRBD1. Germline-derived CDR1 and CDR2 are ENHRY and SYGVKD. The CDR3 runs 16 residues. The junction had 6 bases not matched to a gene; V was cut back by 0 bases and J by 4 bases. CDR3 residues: CAISESGTGSPYGYTF. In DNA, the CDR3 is TGTGCCATCAGTGAGTCCGGGACAGGGAGCCCCTATGGCTACACCTTC.

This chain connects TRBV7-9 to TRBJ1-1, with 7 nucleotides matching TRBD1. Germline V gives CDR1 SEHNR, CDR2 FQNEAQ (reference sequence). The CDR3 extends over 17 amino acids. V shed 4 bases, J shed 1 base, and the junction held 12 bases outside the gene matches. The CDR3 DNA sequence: TGTGCCAGCAGCTCCGGACAGGCCTTTGTGGGGAACACTGAAGCTTTCTTT. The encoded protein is CASSSGQAFVGNTEAFF.

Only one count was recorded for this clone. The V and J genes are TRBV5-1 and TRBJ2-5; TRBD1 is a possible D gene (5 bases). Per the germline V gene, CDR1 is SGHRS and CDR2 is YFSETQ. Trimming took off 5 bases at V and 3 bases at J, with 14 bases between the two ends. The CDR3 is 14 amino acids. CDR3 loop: CASRKGYFEETQYF. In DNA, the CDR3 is TGCGCCAGCAGGAAGGGGTACTTTGAAGAGACCCAGTACTTC.

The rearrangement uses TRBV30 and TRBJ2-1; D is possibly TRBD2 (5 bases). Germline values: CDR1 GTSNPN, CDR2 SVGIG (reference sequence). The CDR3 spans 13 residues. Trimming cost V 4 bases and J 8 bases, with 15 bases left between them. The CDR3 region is CAWKGLGVHEQFF. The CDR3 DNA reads TGTGCCTGGAAGGGCCTCGGGGTCCATGAGCAGTTCTTC.

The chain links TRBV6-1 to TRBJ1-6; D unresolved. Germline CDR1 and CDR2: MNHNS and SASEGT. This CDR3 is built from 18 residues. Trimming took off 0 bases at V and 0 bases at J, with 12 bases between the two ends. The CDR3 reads CASSEAPGLSSYNSPLHF. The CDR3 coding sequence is TGTGCCAGCAGTGAAGCGCCTGGTCTCAGCTCCTATAATTCACCCCTCCACTTT.

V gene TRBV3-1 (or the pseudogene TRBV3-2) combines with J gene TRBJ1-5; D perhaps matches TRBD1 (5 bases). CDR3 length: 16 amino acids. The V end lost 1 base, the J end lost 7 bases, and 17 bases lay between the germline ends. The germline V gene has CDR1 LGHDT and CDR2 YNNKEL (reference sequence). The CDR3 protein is CASSQGFWQGEQPQHF. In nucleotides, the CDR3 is TGTGCCAGCAGCCAAGGATTTTGGCAGGGCGAGCAGCCCCAGCATTTT.

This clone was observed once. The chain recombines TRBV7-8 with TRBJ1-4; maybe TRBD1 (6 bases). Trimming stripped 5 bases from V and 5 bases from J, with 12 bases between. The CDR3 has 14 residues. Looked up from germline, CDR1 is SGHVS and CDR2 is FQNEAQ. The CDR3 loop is CASSRHRVNEKLFF. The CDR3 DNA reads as TGTGCCAGCAGCCGGCACAGGGTAAATGAAAAACTGTTTTTT.

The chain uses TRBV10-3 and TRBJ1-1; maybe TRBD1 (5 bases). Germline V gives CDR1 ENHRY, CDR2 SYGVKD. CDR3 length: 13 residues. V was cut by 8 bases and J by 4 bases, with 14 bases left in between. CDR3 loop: CAIGRPGVTEAFF. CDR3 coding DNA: TGTGCCATCGGACGGCCGGGGGTCACTGAAGCTTTCTTT.

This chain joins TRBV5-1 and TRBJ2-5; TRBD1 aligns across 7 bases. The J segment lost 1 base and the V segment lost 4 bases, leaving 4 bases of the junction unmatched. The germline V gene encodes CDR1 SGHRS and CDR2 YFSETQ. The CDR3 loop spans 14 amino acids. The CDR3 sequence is CASSHGQVQETQYF. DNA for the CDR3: TGCGCCAGCAGCCATGGACAGGTCCAAGAGACCCAGTACTTC.

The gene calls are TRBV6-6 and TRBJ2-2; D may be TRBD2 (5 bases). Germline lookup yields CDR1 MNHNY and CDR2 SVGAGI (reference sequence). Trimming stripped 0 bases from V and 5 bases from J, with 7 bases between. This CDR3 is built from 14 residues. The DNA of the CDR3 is TGTGCCAGCAGTTACTCTCCGGGAACCGGGGAGCTGTTTTTT. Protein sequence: CASSYSPGTGELFF.

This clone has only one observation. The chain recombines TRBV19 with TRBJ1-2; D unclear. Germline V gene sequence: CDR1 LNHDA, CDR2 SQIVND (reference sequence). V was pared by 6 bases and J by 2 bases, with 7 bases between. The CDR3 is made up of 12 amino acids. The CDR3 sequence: CASRRPNYGYTF. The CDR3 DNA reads TGTGCCAGTAGGCGTCCCAACTATGGCTACACCTTC.

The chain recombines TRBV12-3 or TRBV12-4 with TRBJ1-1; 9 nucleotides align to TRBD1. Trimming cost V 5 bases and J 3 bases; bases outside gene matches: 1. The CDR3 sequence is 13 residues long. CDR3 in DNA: TGTGCCAGCAGTACAGGGGGCTACACTGAAGCTTTCTTT. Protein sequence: CASSTGGYTEAFF.